This paragraph reports one TCR beta chain. The antigen remains undetermined. Amplification of TCR beta CDR3 regions was performed using RNA transcripts as template. First-round RT-PCR targeting the TCR CDR3 was performed with the HTBI primer set. In TCRdb, the multiplex PCR reads were re-called with MiXCR into one record per CDR3 protein. The sample lists 550,000 to 600,000 distinct CDR3 sequences, 46% occurring once. The trim removed 4 bases at V and 10 bases at J, leaving 6 bases unmatched. The CDR3 length is 14 residues. Per germline, CDR1 DFQATT and CDR2 SNEGSKA (reference sequence). These data originate in a study of T cells in Graves' hyperthyroidism and ophthalmopathy. Findings and limits, study-wide: Researchers found most expanded thyroid clonotypes above 0.001 in blood as well.

The study left out patients who had uncontrolled infection, other autoimmune disease, pregnancy or lactation. The chain links TRBV20-1 to TRBJ2-2, with 13 bases fitting TRBD2. What was sequenced was peripheral blood or thyroid tissue (not recorded which). This TCR came from an adult woman with Graves' disease, either hyperthyroidism or ophthalmopathy (not recorded which). DNA of the CDR3: TGCAGTGCTACTGGACTAGCGGGAGTGGAGGAGCTGTTTTTT. Amino acids: CSATGLAGVEELFF.